These T cell receptor beta chains were read from a single sample in a study of cytomegalovirus exposure and HLA in healthy donors. TCRdb's table, derived via immunoSEQ multiplex PCR, lists solely in-frame clones and lacks some. The repertoire holds fewer than 85,000 clones, with about 79% as singletons. Sequencing was done on a sample of PBMCs. Receptors originate from a male donor in good health and CMV-seropositive. Each CDR3 is given with its conserved first and last residue. The D gene is left open where the match is weak. Some rows mark clone size as missing; the rest say once, few, many or name a class of expanded clone.

d_call | j_call | clone_size | v_call | cdr3_aa | cdr3_nt
TRBD2 | TRBJ2-7 | - | TRBV19 | CASSPSGAGGAYEQYF | TGTGCCAGTAGTCCCTCTGGAGCGGGAGGGGCTTACGAGCAGTACTTC
TRBD2 | TRBJ2-1 | few | TRBV10-1 | CASSLNRTSGGLADINNEQFF | TGCGCCAGCAGCCTGAATCGGACTAGCGGGGGCTTAGCTGACATTAACAATGAGCAGTTCTTC
- | TRBJ1-2 | - | TRBV20-1 | CSAGPNGYTF | TGCAGTGCTGGCCCAAATGGCTACACCTTC
- | TRBJ2-5 | once | TRBV5-4 | CASSSARGGETQYF | TGTGCCAGCAGCTCTGCTAGGGGGGGAGAGACCCAGTACTTC
- | TRBJ2-1 | - | TRBV28 | CASSIGGREQFF | TGTGCCAGCAGCATCGGGGGACGTGAGCAGTTCTTC
TRBD2 | TRBJ2-1 | - | TRBV11-2 | CASNAPGLKYNEQFF | TGTGCCAGCAACGCGCCGGGACTAAAATACAATGAGCAGTTCTTC
- | TRBJ2-7 | - | TRBV10-3 | CAIRGSAGGYEQYF | TGTGCCATCAGGGGCTCGGCCGGGGGCTACGAGCAGTACTTC
- | TRBJ2-7 | once | TRBV7-2 | CASSLGAGGYYEQYF | TGTGCCAGCAGCTTAGGGGCAGGAGGGTACTACGAGCAGTACTTC
- | TRBJ1-6 | - | TRBV7-9 | CASSLLTGLSPLHF | TGTGCCAGCAGCCTCCTAACAGGGTTATCACCCCTCCACTTT
TRBD1 | TRBJ1-2 | - | TRBV10-3 | CAISGLGQGGGYTF | TGTGCCATCAGTGGACTTGGACAGGGCGGTGGCTACACCTTC